One and the same sample provided the 32 T cell receptor beta chains below, sequenced in a study of shared clonotypes between healthy human individuals. Here immunoSEQ multiplex PCR was the method, and the copy in TCRdb shows in-frame clones only, minus some. The sample has more than 450,000 clones, 75% to 85% seen once. The sample was PBMCs. The receptors shown here come from a woman aged 40 to 49 in good health. Some clones in this sample may be carry-over from other donors' samples.

This chain connects TRBV7-6 to TRBJ2-7; 14 nucleotides line up with TRBD2. Germline V CDR1 and CDR2: SGHVS, FNYEAQ. V was pared by 4 bases and J by 3 bases, with 5 bases of the junction left unmatched. This CDR3 region has 16 residues. The CDR3 loop is CASSSLGTSGSYEQYF. CDR3 in DNA: TGTGCCAGCAGCTCGCTCGGGACTAGCGGGAGCTACGAGCAGTACTTC.

V and J are TRBV6-1 and TRBJ1-2; D perhaps matches TRBD1 (5 bases). V lost 5 bases and J lost 6, with 16 bases in between. This CDR3 has 14 amino acids. CDR1 is MNHNS, CDR2 SASEGT, per germline. The CDR3 nucleotides read TGTGCCAGCAGTCCATGGGCGGACACGGATGGCTACACCTTC. Translating it yields CASSPWADTDGYTF.

Written as DNA, the CDR3 is TGTGCCAGCAGTTCAGGGCGGAGCAACTATGGCTACACCTTC. It specifies CASSSGRSNYGYTF. The chain joins TRBV6-5 to TRBJ1-2, with a weak D call TRBD1 (5 bases). V was trimmed by 4 bases and J by 2 bases, leaving 11 bases between them. This CDR3 comprises 14 residues. Germline CDR1 MNHEY, CDR2 SVGAGI.

Turning to this clone: A far larger clone is a single base away, which makes a read error likely. The chain has TRBV2 and TRBJ2-7; 7 nucleotides line up with TRBD1. With V trimmed by 5 bases and J by 2 bases, 3 bases remained unmatched. Looked up from germline, CDR1 is SNHLY and CDR2 is FYNNEI. The CDR3 is 13 residues long. The CDR3 DNA reads TGTGCCAGCAGTAGGGACAGAGCCTACGAGCAGTACTTC. Translation: CASSRDRAYEQYF.

The chain is built from TRBV7-2 and TRBJ2-7; 8 bases agree with TRBD2. The J segment lost 0 bases and the V segment lost 5 bases, leaving 6 bases of the junction unmatched. The V gene's germline CDR1 is SGHTA and CDR2 FQGNSA. The CDR3 is 15 residues long. CDR3 protein: CASSPGGGVSYEQYF. CDR3 coding DNA: TGTGCCAGCAGCCCGGGGGGGGGAGTCTCCTACGAGCAGTACTTC.

On this clone itself: The sample has other DNA sequences that encode this CDR3 too. The chain uses TRBV30 and TRBJ2-5, with TRBD2 identical over 7 bases. The CDR3 length is 16 residues. V dropped 0 bases and J dropped 0; count of bases not matched to a gene: 7. Germline V lookup: CDR1 GTSNPN, CDR2 SVGIG (reference sequence). CDR3 in DNA: TGTGCCTGGAGTGTAGGGATAGCGGGTCACCAAGAGACCCAGTACTTC. Translating gives CAWSVGIAGHQETQYF.

This chain links TRBV19 with TRBJ2-5, with 7 bases lining up with TRBD1. The V and J ends lost 3 bases and 2 bases, in that order; junction bases with no gene match: 9. CDR3 size: 16 residues. In germline, CDR1 is LNHDA, CDR2 SQIVND (reference sequence). CDR3 in amino acids: CASSIRTQTGQETQYF. The CDR3 bases are TGTGCCAGTAGTATCCGGACCCAGACAGGGCAAGAGACCCAGTACTTC.

The rearrangement uses TRBV18 and TRBJ1-1; 9 bases agree with TRBD1. Unmatched junction bases numbered 2, after V lost 0 bases and J lost 9 bases. The CDR3 extends over 13 amino acids. Germline V lookup: CDR1 KGHSH, CDR2 LQKENI. CDR3 protein: CASSPPGQGQAFF. CDR3 nucleotides: TGTGCCAGCTCACCACCGGGACAGGGCCAAGCTTTCTTT.

This sequence joins TRBV29-1 and TRBJ1-5, with 9 bases aligning to TRBD1. The CDR3 consists of 13 residues. Per germline, CDR1 SQVTM and CDR2 ANQGSEA. The ends lost 8 bases at V and 6 bases at J; junction bases unmatched: 8. The DNA for the CDR3 is TGCAGCATCGACAGGGGGTCGGGTCAGCCCCAGCATTTT. This gives the protein CSIDRGSGQPQHF.

This clone was counted a single time. This chain joins TRBV18 and TRBJ2-1, with D unresolved. This CDR3 region has 13 residues. V was shortened by 2 bases and J by 5 bases, with 7 bases between the two germline ends. The germline gives CDR1 KGHSH, CDR2 LQKENI. The CDR3 DNA reads TGTGCCAGCTCACCAGGCGTTGACAATGAGCAGTTCTTC. Protein sequence: CASSPGVDNEQFF.

The chain carries TRBV2 and TRBJ1-1, with D perhaps matching TRBD1 (6 bases). Trimming took 4 bases from V and 5 from J, leaving 14 bases between them. The germline V gene encodes CDR1 SNHLY and CDR2 FYNNEI. CDR3 length: 14 amino acids. CDR3 protein: CASSGELQGTEAFF. CDR3 DNA sequence: TGTGCCAGCAGTGGGGAGTTGCAGGGGACTGAAGCTTTCTTT.

V is TRBV28 and J is TRBJ2-7, with 7 bases lining up with TRBD1. Germline CDR1 is MDHEN and CDR2 is SYDVKM. The junction had 8 bases not matched to a gene; V was cut back by 6 bases and J by 3 bases. This CDR3 has 14 residues. CDR3 region: CASRGAGGRYEQYF. Here the CDR3 DNA reads TGTGCCAGCAGAGGGGCAGGGGGTCGCTACGAGCAGTACTTC.

This clone turned up a few times. This chain uses TRBV6-4 with TRBJ1-1; 7 positions agree with TRBD1. Trimming cost V 5 bases and J 1 base; bases outside gene matches: 4. The germline V gene has CDR1 MRHNA and CDR2 SNTAGT. The CDR3 contains 14 residues. As DNA, the CDR3 is TGTGCCAGCAGTCCCGGACAGGCGAACACTGAAGCTTTCTTT. Amino acids: CASSPGQANTEAFF.

The chain carries TRBV7-3 and TRBJ2-1; 7 bases fit TRBD2. The CDR3 consists of 15 residues. Germline CDR1 SGHTA, CDR2 FQGTGA. Losses at the gene ends were 5 bases for V and 2 bases for J; bases not matched to a gene: 6. CDR3 coding DNA: TGTGCCAGCAGCCCCTCAGCGGGGACCTACAATGAGCAGTTCTTC. Translated, it gives CASSPSAGTYNEQFF. Based on the CDR3 plus reference TRBV7-3 and TRBJ2-1, the full variable domain is GAGVSQTPSNKVTEKGKYVELRCDPISGHTALYWYRQSLGQGPEFLIYFQGTGAADDSGLPNDRFFAVRPEGSVSTLKIQRTERGDSAVYLCASSPSAGTYNEQFFGPGTRLTVL.

J is TRBJ2-5 and V is TRBV27; 9 bases match TRBD2. The junction had 7 bases not matched to a gene; V was cut back by 7 bases and J by 4 bases. This CDR3 spans 14 amino acids. Germline CDR1 is MNHEY and CDR2 is SMNVEV (reference sequence). The CDR3 nucleotides read TGTGCCAGCAACCTAGCGGGAAGCGGAGAGACCCAGTACTTC. Translated, it gives CASNLAGSGETQYF.

The CDR3 protein is CASTRRGGGDTQYF. As DNA, the CDR3 is TGTGCCAGTACCCGCAGGGGTGGTGGAGATACGCAGTATTTT. The gene calls are TRBV19 and TRBJ2-3; D possibly corresponds to TRBD1 (6 bases). The V end lost 7 bases, the J end lost 5 bases, and 16 bases lay between the germline ends. Germline-derived CDR1 and CDR2 are LNHDA and SQIVND (reference sequence). The CDR3 consists of 14 residues.

The sample holds a few counts of this clone. The same CDR3 arises from other DNA sequences in this sample as well. This sequence joins TRBV28 and TRBJ1-2; 10 positions match TRBD1. The germline V gene has CDR1 MDHEN and CDR2 SYDVKM. V dropped 4 bases and J dropped 5; count of bases not matched to a gene: 4. The CDR3 has 14 residues. CDR3 DNA sequence: TGTGCCAGCAGTTCACCGGGACAGGGGTATGGCTACACCTTC. This sequence encodes CASSSPGQGYGYTF.

This clone appeared a single time. V is TRBV14 and J is TRBJ2-7, with a tentative D call TRBD2 (5 bases). Trimming shortened V by 8 bases and J by 7 bases, and 15 bases separated the two germline ends. CDR1 and CDR2 (germline): SGHDN, FVKESK. CDR3 length equals 12 residues. The CDR3 reads CASSPYSGEQYF. CDR3 coding DNA: TGTGCCAGCTCCCCGTATTCGGGGGAGCAGTACTTC.

V and J are TRBV19 and TRBJ1-2; unclear D gene. This CDR3 has 14 amino acids. Trimming took 0 bases from V and 4 from J, leaving 9 bases between them. Per the germline V gene, CDR1 is LNHDA and CDR2 is SQIVND (reference sequence). The DNA for the CDR3 is TGTGCCAGTAGTATAGATCTGGATGGCTATGGCTACACCTTC. Translated: CASSIDLDGYGYTF.

The V and J genes are TRBV7-3 and TRBJ2-2, with TRBD2 identical over 10 bases. Trimming cost V 5 bases and J 5 bases; bases outside gene matches: 8. Germline V lookup: CDR1 SGHTA, CDR2 FQGTGA. The CDR3 totals 16 residues. The CDR3 sequence is CASSTNSGRGTGELFF. The CDR3 coding sequence is TGTGCCAGCAGCACTAACAGCGGGAGGGGTACCGGGGAGCTGTTTTTT.

The chain is built from TRBV2 and TRBJ2-1, with TRBD2 matching over 8 bases. Unmatched junction bases numbered 12, after V lost 8 bases and J lost 6 bases. CDR3 length: 15 residues. Germline values: CDR1 SNHLY, CDR2 FYNNEI. The CDR3 region is CASGRSGGFANEQFF. The CDR3 DNA reads TGTGCCAGCGGGCGGAGCGGGGGATTTGCCAATGAGCAGTTCTTC.

V gene TRBV11-2 combines with J gene TRBJ2-7; the D gene could be TRBD1 or TRBD2 (5 bases each). From germline, CDR1 is SGHAT and CDR2 FQNNGV. Between the trimmed V and J ends, which lost 2 bases and 3 bases, there was a span of 14 bases. This CDR3 contains 15 residues. CDR3 bases: TGTGCCAGCAGCTTAAGGGACCGGAGATTCTACGAGCAGTACTTC. Amino acids: CASSLRDRRFYEQYF.

This clone was detected once. CDR3 nucleotide sequence: TGTGCCAGCAGCTTAGAGATGAGCGTCCTTTCTTACGAGCAGTACTTC. This translates into CASSLEMSVLSYEQYF. V gene TRBV11-2 combines with J gene TRBJ2-5; D not certain. The last part of the DNA fits TRBJ2-7 better; the J call may be wrong. The CDR3 spans 16 residues. Germline CDR1 and CDR2: SGHAT and FQNNGV.

This clone was seen only a few times. J is TRBJ1-1 and V is TRBV7-9, with 9 bases identical to TRBD1. V lost 1 base to trimming and J lost 4 bases; unmatched junction nucleotides: 1. Germline V gives CDR1 SEHNR, CDR2 FQNEAQ (reference sequence). This CDR3 is built from 14 residues. The CDR3 coding sequence is TGTGCCAGCAGCTTAGGGGACAGGGCCACTGAAGCTTTCTTT. Its translation is CASSLGDRATEAFF.

The gene calls are TRBV6-1 and TRBJ2-2; 10 bases map to TRBD2. The germline V gene encodes CDR1 MNHNS and CDR2 SASEGT. The CDR3 has 15 amino acids. V was pared by 4 bases and J by 6 bases, with 5 bases of the junction left unmatched. CDR3 residues: CASSVLAGDPGELFF. DNA for the CDR3: TGTGCCAGCAGTGTCCTAGCGGGAGACCCCGGGGAGCTGTTTTTT.

This clone has a single count. The rearrangement joins TRBV5-1 to TRBJ2-7, with TRBD2 identical over 11 bases. The CDR3 has 16 residues. The trim removed 7 bases at V and 3 bases at J, leaving 12 bases unmatched. Germline values: CDR1 SGHRS, CDR2 YFSETQ. Here the CDR3 reads CASGVGLAGLGYEQYF. CDR3 DNA: TGCGCCAGCGGGGTCGGACTAGCGGGTTTAGGCTACGAGCAGTACTTC.

The chain employs TRBV7-2 and TRBJ1-2, with D tentatively TRBD1 (5 bases). Between the trimmed V and J ends, which lost 3 bases and 7 bases, there was a span of 15 bases. This CDR3 is 14 amino acids long. Germline-derived CDR1 and CDR2 are SGHTA and FQGNSA. CDR3 bases: TGTGCCAGCAGCTTGACAGCCGTCGCGGGTGGCTACACCTTC. Its protein is CASSLTAVAGGYTF.

The chain employs TRBV7-2 and TRBJ2-1; D gene uncertain. V was trimmed by 1 base and J by 6 bases, leaving 10 bases between them. Germline CDR1 reads SGHTA; CDR2 reads FQGNSA. This CDR3 has 14 amino acids. Here the CDR3 reads CASSLVARLNEQFF. The CDR3 DNA is TGTGCCAGCAGCTTAGTTGCGCGCCTCAATGAGCAGTTCTTC.

This sequence joins TRBV11-2 and TRBJ2-7; perhaps TRBD2 as D (6 bases). Germline CDR1 is SGHAT and CDR2 is FQNNGV. Trimming stripped 0 bases from V and 6 bases from J, with 15 bases between. There are 15 residues in the CDR3. The CDR3 protein is CASSLDLSRDREQYF. The CDR3 DNA is TGTGCCAGCAGCTTAGATCTATCGCGGGACCGCGAGCAGTACTTC.

J is TRBJ2-2 and V is TRBV7-3; 8 positions match TRBD2. Looked up from germline, CDR1 is SGHTA and CDR2 is FQGTGA. V trimming: 4 bases; J trimming: 0 bases; junction bases outside the gene matches: 4. The CDR3 contains 16 residues. The CDR3 region has the DNA TGTGCCAGCAGCTCCTCTAGCGGGTCGAACACCGGGGAGCTGTTTTTT. Its protein is CASSSSSGSNTGELFF.

This clone showed up just once. V and J are TRBV6-4 and TRBJ1-1; unclear D gene. Germline V lookup: CDR1 MRHNA, CDR2 SNTAGT. This CDR3 region has 14 residues. Trimming removed 6 bases at V and 4 bases at J, with 15 bases between. The CDR3 sequence: CASSPEARATEAFF. CDR3 nucleotides: TGTGCCAGCAGCCCGGAGGCAAGGGCCACTGAAGCTTTCTTT.

The rearrangement joins TRBV9 to TRBJ2-3, with D maybe TRBD2 (6 bases). V shed 2 bases and J shed 4 bases, with 11 bases lying between them. Looked up from germline, CDR1 is SGDLS and CDR2 is YYNGEE. CDR3 size: 14 residues. The CDR3 bases are TGTGCCAGCAGCGTTAGTTTAGCGGCAGATACGCAGTATTTT. Translation: CASSVSLAADTQYF. The complete variable domain, with remaining parts taken from reference TRBV9 and TRBJ2-3, reads DSGVTQTPKHLITATGQRVTLRCSPRSGDLSVYWYQQSLDQGLQFLIQYYNGEERAKGNILERFSAQQFPDLHSELNLSSLELGDSALYFCASSVSLAADTQYFGPGTRLTVL.